The 7 T cell receptor beta chains below come from one sample, sequenced in a study of blood T cell repertoires in COVID-19 (dated by TCRdb to the early 2020s). The library was generated by the immunoSEQ multiplex PCR assay. The table comes from immuneACCESS by way of TCRdb, which keeps in-frame sequences with V and J called. Part of the clones is missing from these tables; in studies checked, under half for an unresolved V gene and the rest for unknown reasons. In all, the sample holds roughly 80,000 clones, and roughly nine tenths of those were seen once. The top ten hold roughly 2.6% of the sample. Source material: peripheral blood. These TCRs come from a man aged 50 or older with COVID-19, enrolled during active disease.

In nucleotides, the CDR3 is TGCAGCGTTACAGGGGGAGGGAGTGGCTACACCTTC. Protein: CSVTGGGSGYTF. J is TRBJ1-2 and V is TRBV29-1; 8 bases agree with TRBD1. The CDR3 consists of 12 residues. After removal of 5 bases from V and 7 bases from J, the junction contained 6 bases not matched to a gene. CDR1 is SQVTM, CDR2 ANQGSEA, per germline.

Remarks on this clone: A read error may account for a junction end that differs from germline. The chain links TRBV7-7 to TRBJ2-5, with TRBD1 identical over 9 bases. Germline-derived CDR1 and CDR2 are SSHAT and FNYEAQ (reference sequence). The CDR3 loop spans 15 amino acids. CDR3 sequence: CASSSGTGTQETQYF. The CDR3 coding sequence is TGTGCTAGCAGCTCCGGGACAGGGACCCAAGAGACCCAGTACTTC. The complete variable domain, with remaining parts taken from reference TRBV7-7 and TRBJ2-5, reads GAGVSQSPRYKVTKRGQDVTLRCDPISSHATLYWYQQALGQGPEFLTYFNYEAQPDKSGLPSDRFSAERPEGSISTLTIQRTEQRDSAMYRCASSSGTGTQETQYFGPGTRLLVL.

This chain joins TRBV4-2 and TRBJ1-1; D gene ambiguous. The germline V and J ends were trimmed by 2 bases and 3 bases, with 13 bases remaining between them. Germline V gene data show CDR1 as LGHNA and CDR2 as YNFKEQ. The CDR3 has 15 amino acids. CDR3 in DNA: TGTGCCAGCAGCCAATCGGTTGCTATGCACACTGAAGCTTTCTTT. This gives the protein CASSQSVAMHTEAFF.

This clone showed up just once. The rearrangement uses TRBV10-3 and TRBJ2-1, with TRBD1 as a possible D gene (6 bases). V gave up 9 bases and J gave up 8 bases, with 17 bases separating them. Germline values: CDR1 ENHRY, CDR2 SYGVKD. This CDR3 region has 13 residues. The CDR3 region has the DNA TGTGCCATTAAACCACAGGGCTTGGATGAGCAGTTCTTC. Translated, it gives CAIKPQGLDEQFF.

This chain links TRBV4-3 with TRBJ2-2, with TRBD2 matching over 9 bases. Per the germline V gene, CDR1 is LGHNA and CDR2 is YSLEER. Trimming removed 0 bases from V and 5 bases from J; junction bases left unmatched: 13. The CDR3 totals 19 residues. The CDR3 spells CASSQEWVGSGSDTGELFF. DNA for the CDR3: TGCGCCAGCAGCCAAGAATGGGTGGGTAGCGGGAGTGATACCGGGGAGCTGTTTTTT.

The V and J genes are TRBV7-9 and TRBJ2-1; tentative D call: TRBD2 (6 bases). Trimming pared 5 bases from V and 5 bases from J, leaving 13 bases between. This CDR3 is 14 amino acids long. Germline V gives CDR1 SEHNR, CDR2 FQNEAQ (reference sequence). CDR3 nucleotides: TGTGCCAGCAGCCCCCGGGACTTTCACAATGAGCAGTTCTTC. Protein: CASSPRDFHNEQFF.

This chain links TRBV9 with TRBJ2-3; D might be TRBD2 (5 bases). The germline V gene has CDR1 SGDLS and CDR2 YYNGEE. The V and J ends lost 4 bases and 1 base respectively, with 13 bases between them. This CDR3 is built from 15 residues. CDR3 DNA: TGTGCCAGCAGCCCCACCGGGATGGGCACAGATACGCAGTATTTT. Residues: CASSPTGMGTDTQYF. The full variable domain, in which reference TRBV9 and TRBJ2-3 provide the parts outside the CDR3, is DSGVTQTPKHLITATGQRVTLRCSPRSGDLSVYWYQQSLDQGLQFLIQYYNGEERAKGNILERFSAQQFPDLHSELNLSSLELGDSALYFCASSPTGMGTDTQYFGPGTRLTVL.